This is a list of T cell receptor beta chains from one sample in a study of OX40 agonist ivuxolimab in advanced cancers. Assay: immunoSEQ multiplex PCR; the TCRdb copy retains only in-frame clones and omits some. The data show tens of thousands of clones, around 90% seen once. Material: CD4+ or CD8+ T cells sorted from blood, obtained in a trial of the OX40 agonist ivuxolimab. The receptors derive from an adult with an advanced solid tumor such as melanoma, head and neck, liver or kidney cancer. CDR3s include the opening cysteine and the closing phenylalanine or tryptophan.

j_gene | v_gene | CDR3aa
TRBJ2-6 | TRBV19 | CASSRWTGGAVGGANVLTF
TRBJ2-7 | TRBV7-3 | CASSSGLAYEQYF
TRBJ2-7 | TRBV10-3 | CAISGAGVEEQYF
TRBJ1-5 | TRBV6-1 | CASSDEIGADNQPQHF
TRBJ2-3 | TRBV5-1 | CASSSAGPTDTQYF
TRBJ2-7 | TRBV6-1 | CASSDRSKDPFGEQYF
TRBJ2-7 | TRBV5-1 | CASSLDGTHEQYF
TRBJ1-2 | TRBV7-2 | CASSLETRAWDGYTF
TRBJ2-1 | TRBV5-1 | CASSTSGTGFNEQFF
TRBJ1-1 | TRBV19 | CASSTQPHMAAFF
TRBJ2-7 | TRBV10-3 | CAISESRSGRSEQYF
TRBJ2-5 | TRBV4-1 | CASSPQVGVKETQYF
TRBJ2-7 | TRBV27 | CASSLSTETYEQYF
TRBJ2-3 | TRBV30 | CAWNLAGGQRTDTQYF
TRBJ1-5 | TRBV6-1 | CASSPSVRNQPQHF
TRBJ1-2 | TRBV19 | CASSKETGTIGYTF
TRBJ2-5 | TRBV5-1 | CASSTGQGGQETQYF
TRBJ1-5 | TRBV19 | CASSMDEGPQHF
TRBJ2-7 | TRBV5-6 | CASSVDEREQYF
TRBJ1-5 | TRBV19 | CASRTLNSNQPQHF
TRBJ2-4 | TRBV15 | CATSRGRTVQIAKNIQYF
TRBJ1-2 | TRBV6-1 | CASSEGGTVYGYTF
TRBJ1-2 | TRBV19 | CASSTGGVFHGYTF
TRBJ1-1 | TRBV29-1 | CSVEAGQGAFF
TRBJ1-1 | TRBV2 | CASTPTGGVTEAFF
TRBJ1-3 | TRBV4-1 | CASSSDSNSGNTIYF
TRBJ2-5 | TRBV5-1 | CATTDPATSVGETQYF
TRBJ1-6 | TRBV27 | CASSPMDRGNSPLHF
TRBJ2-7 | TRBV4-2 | CASSQATGTSAYEQYF
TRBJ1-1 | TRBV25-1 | CASSIGGSTEAFF
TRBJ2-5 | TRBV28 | CASSPGSSLETQYF
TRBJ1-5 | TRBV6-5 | CASSSTGHQRNQPQHF
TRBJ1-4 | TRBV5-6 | CASGRDASGEKLFF
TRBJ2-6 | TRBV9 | CASSTSTAGANVLTF
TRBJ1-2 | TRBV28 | CASSFGRRYGYTF
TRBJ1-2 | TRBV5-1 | CASSVDSSNYGYTF
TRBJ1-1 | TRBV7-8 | CASSTRPGVNTEAFF
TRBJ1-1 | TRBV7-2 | CASSRGGMGTEAFF
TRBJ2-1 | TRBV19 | CASSGYPPGSNNEQFF
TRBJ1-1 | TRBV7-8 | CASSLSTVSNTEAFF
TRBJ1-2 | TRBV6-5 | CASSSGLTIYGYTF
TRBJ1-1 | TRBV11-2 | CASSPGPNTEAFF
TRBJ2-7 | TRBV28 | CASTAPSAAPGEQYF